This paragraph reports one T cell receptor (beta chain). What antigen it recognizes has not been identified. Per-base quality was not reported, and no clone a single base away is much larger than it. The data are from a study of blood T cell repertoires in COVID-19 (dated by TCRdb to 2018 to 2021). General notes on the study: Collaborator samples came from the United States, Italy and Spain and covered acute and convalescent phases of COVID-19. The samples were drawn from two sources: the first 160 participants of the ongoing ImmuneRACE study, and over 1,000 subjects contributed by 6 global collaborators. The sample metadata nearly always contained a de-identified subject ID, COVID-19 status, age in years and sex. The repertoires were released in a freely available public database meant as a resource for research on the immune response to SARS-CoV-2. Deeply sampled blood TCRbeta repertoires from subjects exposed to, actively infected with, or recovered from COVID-19 were included in the dataset. HLA class I and class II types, where available, came from metadata supplied by the sample provider rather than from assay-based typing. The material from the prospective study consisted of cDNA or gDNA derived from T cells, B-cell-depleted T cells, or PBMCs. Study-wide findings and limitations: The amount of clinical and demographic metadata varied by source and participant and was provided uncurated.

TCRbeta CDR3 regions were amplified from genomic DNA using the immunoSEQ Assay, a bias-controlled multiplex PCR. Under the source paper's analysis protocol: The number of nucleated cells in each sample was estimated from the amplification of reference gene primers within the assay. To quantify the absolute abundance of each unique TCRbeta CDR3 rearrangement, sequence reads were collapsed and filtered. For each sample, productive Simpson clonality was calculated as the square root of Simpson's diversity index over productive rearrangements. TCRdb took over this immuneACCESS table, retaining in-frame rearrangements with V and J assigned. Such tables are incomplete; in checked studies, under half of the missing clones stem from an unresolved V gene, and the remainder is unexplained. Clonal size and the V and J genes are those of that table, whereas D and trimming came from the DNA. The sample table lists around 200,000 clones, more than 65% of them with a count of one. Over 2.5% of the sample rests with the top ten.

V loses 4 bases, J loses 2 bases, and the germline ends lie 13 bases apart. Inclusive of the bounding cysteine and phenylalanine, the CDR3 is 15 residues long. Solely the CDR3 DNA is kept, with 45 bases framed from the first base. CDR1 and CDR2 are read off the germline V gene as SGHDT and YYEEEE. Collaborating institutions collected whole blood in K2EDTA tubes following their own protocols. Collaborator samples were shipped for TCRbeta analysis as frozen whole blood, isolated PBMCs, or DNA extracted from either sample type. Sequenced material: peripheral blood. The chain is made from TRBV5-6 and TRBJ1-5; the best D guess is TRBD1, with 5 bases matching. The receptor comes from a human donor with acute or convalescent COVID-19. The donor label of this sample is uncertain. The DNA sequence is given as TGTGCCAGCAGCCTGCGGGACGCTGGCAATCAGCCCCAGCATTTT. It specifies CASSLRDAGNQPQHF.